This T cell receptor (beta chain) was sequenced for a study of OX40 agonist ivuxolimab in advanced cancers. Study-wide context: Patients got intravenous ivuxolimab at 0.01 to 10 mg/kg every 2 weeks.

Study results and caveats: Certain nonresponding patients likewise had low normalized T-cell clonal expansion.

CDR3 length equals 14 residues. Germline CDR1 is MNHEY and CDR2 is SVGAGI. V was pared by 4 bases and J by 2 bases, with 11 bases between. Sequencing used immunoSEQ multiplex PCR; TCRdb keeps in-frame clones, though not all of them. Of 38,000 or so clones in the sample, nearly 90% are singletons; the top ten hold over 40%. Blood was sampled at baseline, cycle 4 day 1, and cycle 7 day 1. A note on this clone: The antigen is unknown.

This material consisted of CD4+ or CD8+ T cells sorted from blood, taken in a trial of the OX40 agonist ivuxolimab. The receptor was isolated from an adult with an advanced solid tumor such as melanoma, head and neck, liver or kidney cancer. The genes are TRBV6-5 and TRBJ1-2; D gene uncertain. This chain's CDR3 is CASSSGPANYGYTF. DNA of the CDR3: TGTGCCAGCAGTTCTGGGCCAGCCAACTATGGCTACACCTTC.